The source of this TCR beta chain is a study of tumor-infiltrating lymphocytes in primary liver carcinoma. There are many counts of this clonotype. Germline V gene sequence: CDR1 SGHNT, CDR2 YYREEE (reference sequence). This CDR3 has 16 residues. Trimming stripped 4 bases from V and 2 bases from J, with 19 bases between. TCR beta cDNA was reverse-transcribed from about 500 ng of total RNA. The reaction used a constant-region primer and ProtoScript II reverse transcriptase. Investigators got TCR beta libraries out of three nested multiplex PCR rounds, done with slightly modified ARM-PCR. Researchers ran the first two PCR rounds for roughly 10 cycles each with TRBV1-TRBV30 forward primers and a C-beta reverse primer. TCRdb recomputed calls from the multiplex PCR reads with MiXCR, one row per CDR3 protein. The data contain approximately 92,000 distinct CDR3 sequences, approximately 72% of them seen just once; the ten biggest clones take up 27%.

Between roughly 20 and 32 mg of unsorted bulk tissue served as the source from which RNA and DNA were co-extracted. The sequence was obtained from a middle-aged man with primary liver carcinoma and hepatitis B virus infection. The chain has TRBV5-4 and TRBJ2-7; the D call may be TRBD1 or TRBD2 (8 bases each). Sequenced sample: tumor-adjacent normal liver tissue. CDR3 nucleotides: TGTGCCAGCAGCCCCGGGGGGGGACAGGATACCTACGAGCAGTACTTC. It encodes CASSPGGGQDTYEQYF.